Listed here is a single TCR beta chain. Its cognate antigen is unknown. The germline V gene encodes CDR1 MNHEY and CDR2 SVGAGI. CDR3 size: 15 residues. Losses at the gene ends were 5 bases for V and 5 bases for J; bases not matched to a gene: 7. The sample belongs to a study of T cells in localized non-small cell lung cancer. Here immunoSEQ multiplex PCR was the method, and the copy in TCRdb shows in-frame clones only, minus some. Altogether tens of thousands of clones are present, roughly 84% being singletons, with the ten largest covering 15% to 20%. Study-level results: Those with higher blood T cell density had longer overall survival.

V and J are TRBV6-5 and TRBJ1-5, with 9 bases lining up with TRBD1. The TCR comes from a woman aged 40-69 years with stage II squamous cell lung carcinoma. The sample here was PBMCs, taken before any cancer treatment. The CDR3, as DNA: TGTGCCAGCAGTCTGGACAGGGGTAAACATCAGCCCCAGCATTTT. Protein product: CASSLDRGKHQPQHF.